The sequence of this T cell receptor beta chain was determined in a study of graft-versus-host responses after intestinal transplantation (dated by TCRdb to the early 2020s). Regarding the research as a whole: The transplants that recipients received were multivisceral, liver-intestinal, or isolated intestinal. Donor T cell macrochimerism was defined as a peak of at least 4% donor T cells among recipient peripheral blood mononuclear cells. Instead of going to the commercial service, samples from three later patients were sequenced in-house on an Illumina MiSeq and processed with MiXCR. All recipients received anti-thymocyte globulin induction followed by maintenance tacrolimus and steroids for roughly three years. Alloreactive clones were identified by sequencing pre-transplant mixed lymphocyte reaction products and comparing them with unstimulated pre-transplant donor and recipient T cells. After intestinal transplantation, graft-versus-host and host-versus-graft alloreactive T cell clones were followed in the graft, circulation and bone marrow using bulk TCR-beta CDR3 sequencing. Of the 20 to 30 intestinal transplant recipients enrolled in the cohort, one of whom was a retransplant, a few patients without pretransplant specimens were excluded. The paper's findings and limits, for the study overall: GvH clones were detected in recipient bone marrow, and some of these GvH clones were observed earlier in ileal mucosa or blood, consistent with an intestinal mucosal origin. Patients with donor T cell macrochimerism had high GvH to HvG T cell clonal ratios in their allografts. Early after transplant, declines in HvG clones were associated with peak levels of circulating GvH clones. Conclusions were limited by the relatively low number and heterogeneity of intestinal transplant patients.

Bone marrow was aspirated after transplant from the posterior iliac crest or another site chosen by the physician. V was cut back by 8 bases and J by 11 bases, leaving a gap of 9 bases between them. Spanning cysteine to phenylalanine, the CDR3 consists of 9 amino acids. The CDR3 DNA has 27 bases and is translated from base 1. CDR1 and CDR2 are read off the germline V gene (reference sequence) as SEHNR and FQNEAQ. The library relied on the immunoSEQ multiplex PCR assay. For most patients, high-throughput TCR-beta CDR3 sequencing of genomic DNA was performed by Adaptive Biotechnologies. On the authors' methods: TCR sequencing data for more than 15 patients were retrieved from Adaptive's ImmunoSEQ software; a few other patients were processed with MiXCR and VDJtools. CDR3 nucleotide sequences shared between donor and recipient were removed because their origin could not be assigned. At least 2-fold expansion over unstimulated cells and a minimum CFSE-low frequency of 0.002% (template counts) or 0.001% (read counts) were required for clones to be classified as alloreactive. A clone was considered mappable if detected in the sequenced pre-transplant spleen, lymph node, or MLR CFSE-low populations of the donor or recipient. Cumulative frequency of alloreactive clones was calculated as a percentage of all sequences weighted by copy number. TCRdb retrieved this table from immuneACCESS and kept in-frame rearrangements only. Not all clones are present; in checked studies, unresolved V genes account for under half, and no reason is known for the remainder. Clone size and V and J calls were adopted from that table, with D and trimming inferred from the DNA. The sample contains tens of thousands of clones, roughly 89% of them found a single time. The top ten clones comprise roughly 6.3% of the sample.

To note about this clone: Its target antigen remains unknown. Within one base of it there is no much larger clone, and no base qualities were kept.

The sequence derives from a human patient who received an intestinal transplant, so some T cells may come from the graft donor. Recombination joined TRBV7-9 with TRBJ1-1; D gene: possibly TRBD1, on 5 matching bases. Specimen: bone marrow, collected approximately 100 weeks after intestinal transplantation. The CDR3 reads CASQTEAFF. The DNA sequence is TGTGCCAGCCAGACAGAGGCTTTCTTT.